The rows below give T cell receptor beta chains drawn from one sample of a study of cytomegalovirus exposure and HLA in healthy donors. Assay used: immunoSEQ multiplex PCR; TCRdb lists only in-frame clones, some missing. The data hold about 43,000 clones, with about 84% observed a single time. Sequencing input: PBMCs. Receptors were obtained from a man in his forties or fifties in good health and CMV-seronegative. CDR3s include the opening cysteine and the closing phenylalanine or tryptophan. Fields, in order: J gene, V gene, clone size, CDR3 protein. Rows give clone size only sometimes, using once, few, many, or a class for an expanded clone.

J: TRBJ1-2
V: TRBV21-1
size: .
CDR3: CASSQSQGGIGTNYGYTF

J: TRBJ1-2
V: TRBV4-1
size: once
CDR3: CASSQRTGLGYGYTF

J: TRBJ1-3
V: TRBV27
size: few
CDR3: CASSLTGTSGNTIYF

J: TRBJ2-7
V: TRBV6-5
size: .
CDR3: CASRGREAYEQYF

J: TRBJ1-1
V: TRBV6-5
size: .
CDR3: CASSSNQRLFEAFF

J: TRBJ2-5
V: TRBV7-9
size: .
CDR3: CSSSSLSGSGETQYF

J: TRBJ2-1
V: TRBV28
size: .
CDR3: CASNPPGLAGNEQFF

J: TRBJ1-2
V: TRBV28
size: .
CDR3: CASSGTVGYGYTF

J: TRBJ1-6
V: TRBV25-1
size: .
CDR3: CASSVTGGTDSPLHF

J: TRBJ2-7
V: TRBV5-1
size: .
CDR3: CASSLGGQGYVRAYEQYF

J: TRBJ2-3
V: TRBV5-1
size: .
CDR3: CASSLNNGGTDTQYF

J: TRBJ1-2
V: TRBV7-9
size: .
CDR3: CASSLNGQGDGYTF

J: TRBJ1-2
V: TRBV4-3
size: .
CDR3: CASSHDSPGRNYGYTF

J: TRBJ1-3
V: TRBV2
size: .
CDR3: CASLGQGRNSGNTIYF

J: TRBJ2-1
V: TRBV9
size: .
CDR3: CASSVAGQGYNEQFF

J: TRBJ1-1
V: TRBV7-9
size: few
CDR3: CSSSLVAENTEAFF

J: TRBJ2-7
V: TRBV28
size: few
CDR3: CASSTPGSGTYEQYF

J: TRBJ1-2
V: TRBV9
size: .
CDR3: CASSLRGTGLNGYTF

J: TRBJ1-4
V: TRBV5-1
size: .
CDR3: CASSSGPGGSTNEKLFF

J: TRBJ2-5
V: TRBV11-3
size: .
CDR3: CASSLTDNQETQYF

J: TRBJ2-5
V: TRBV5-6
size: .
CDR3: CASSLTSGSTLETQYF

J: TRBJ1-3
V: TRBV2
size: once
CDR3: CASSATGSLSGNTIYF

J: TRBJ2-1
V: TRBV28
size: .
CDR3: CASSPPIADRVVLKNNEQFF

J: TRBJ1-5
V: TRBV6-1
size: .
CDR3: CASSERGTLGNQPQHF

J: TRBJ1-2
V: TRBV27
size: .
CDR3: CATSRRGQANNYGYTF

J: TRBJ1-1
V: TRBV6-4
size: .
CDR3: CASSDSSRATEAFF

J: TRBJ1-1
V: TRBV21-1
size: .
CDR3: CASSKKGDGVRSVGTGDFF

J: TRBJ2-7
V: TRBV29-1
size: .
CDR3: CSVGSGSSYEQYF

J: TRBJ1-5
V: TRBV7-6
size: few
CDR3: CASSRGQGSNQPQHF

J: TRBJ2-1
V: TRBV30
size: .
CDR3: CACTWGLGPHEQFF

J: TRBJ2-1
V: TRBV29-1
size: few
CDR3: CSSTRGDEQFF

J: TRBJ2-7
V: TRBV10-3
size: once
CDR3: CAISESAGQRQQYF

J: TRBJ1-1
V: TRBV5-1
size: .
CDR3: CASSPGTANTEAFF

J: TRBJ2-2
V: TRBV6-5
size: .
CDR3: CASSYGTWTGELFF

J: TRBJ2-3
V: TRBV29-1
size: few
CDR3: CSVALAGPTDTQYF

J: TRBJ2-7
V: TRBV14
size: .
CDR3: CASSQGRSAMIYEQYF

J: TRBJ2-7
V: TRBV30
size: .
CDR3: CAWSQGPPYEQYF

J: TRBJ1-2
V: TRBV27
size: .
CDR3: CASSLARGNYGYTF

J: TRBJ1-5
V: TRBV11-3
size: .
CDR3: CASSLGKGQFCNQPQHF

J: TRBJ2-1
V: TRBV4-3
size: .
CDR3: CASSRRAGSTYNEQFF

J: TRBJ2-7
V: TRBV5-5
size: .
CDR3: CASSQLPGTGNYEQYF